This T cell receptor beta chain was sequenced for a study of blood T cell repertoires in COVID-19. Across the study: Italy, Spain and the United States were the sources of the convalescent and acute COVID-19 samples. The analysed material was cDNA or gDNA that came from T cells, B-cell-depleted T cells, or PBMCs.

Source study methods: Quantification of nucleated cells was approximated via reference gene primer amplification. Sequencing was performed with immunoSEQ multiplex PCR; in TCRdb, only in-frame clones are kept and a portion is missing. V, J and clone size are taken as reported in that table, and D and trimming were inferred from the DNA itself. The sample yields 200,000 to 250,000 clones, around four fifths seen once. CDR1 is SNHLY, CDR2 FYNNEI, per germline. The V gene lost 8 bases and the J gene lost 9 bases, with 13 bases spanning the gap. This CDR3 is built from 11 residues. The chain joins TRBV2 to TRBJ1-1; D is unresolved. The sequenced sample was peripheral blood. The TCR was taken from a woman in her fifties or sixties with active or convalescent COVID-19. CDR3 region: CASYVWQKAFF. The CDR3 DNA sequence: TGTGCCAGCTACGTGTGGCAGAAAGCTTTCTTT. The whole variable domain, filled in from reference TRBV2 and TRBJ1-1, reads EPEVTQTPSHQVTQMGQEVILRCVPISNHLYFYWYRQILGQKVEFLVSFYNNEISEKSEIFDDQFSVERPDGSNFTLKIRSTKLEDSAMYFCASYVWQKAFFGQGTRLTVV.